The 14 T cell receptor beta chains below come from one sample, sequenced in a study of blood T cell repertoires in COVID-19. TCRdb keeps only in-frame clones here, not all; method: immunoSEQ multiplex PCR. Among 250,000 to 300,000 clones, 65% to 90% were seen once, and the ten largest hold 5% to 6.5%. The sequenced sample consisted of peripheral blood. The receptors were sampled from a man in his fifties with active or convalescent COVID-19.

The chain couples TRBV6-2 or TRBV6-3 to TRBJ1-1; TRBD1 aligns across 7 bases. Germline loops: CDR1 MNHEY, CDR2 SVGEGT. The trim removed 2 bases at V and 3 bases at J, leaving 9 bases unmatched. CDR3 length equals 16 residues. CDR3 bases: TGTGCCAGCAGTTACCCACAGGGGCAGAAGGACACTGAAGCTTTCTTT. Its translation: CASSYPQGQKDTEAFF.

The V call is TRBV19, the J call TRBJ2-1, with TRBD2 identical over 8 bases. V was clipped by 6 bases and J by 4 bases; unmatched bases: 11. Germline CDR1 and CDR2: LNHDA and SQIVND (reference sequence). The CDR3 contains 16 residues. The CDR3 bases are TGTGCCAGTAGCAAACTAGCGGCTTTGGTATACAATGAGCAGTTCTTC. It encodes CASSKLAALVYNEQFF.

The CDR3 coding sequence is TGTGCCAGCAGTTGGGGACAGCCTGAAGCTTTCTTT. It specifies CASSWGQPEAFF. The V call is TRBV12-3 or TRBV12-4, the J call TRBJ1-1; 7 bases fit TRBD1. The J segment lost 6 bases and the V segment lost 4 bases, leaving 2 bases of the junction unmatched. This CDR3 spans 12 amino acids.

J is TRBJ2-1 and V is TRBV24-1; 9 positions match TRBD1. V shed 9 bases and J 7 bases; nucleotides not matched to a gene: 3. Germline loops: CDR1 KGHDR, CDR2 SFDVKD. The CDR3 totals 12 residues. Here the CDR3 reads CATRDRVNEQFF. CDR3 in DNA: TGTGCCACCCGGGACAGGGTGAATGAGCAGTTCTTC.

The chain recombines TRBV28 with TRBJ1-3, with D perhaps matching TRBD1 (5 bases). V gave up 2 bases and J gave up 2 bases, with 7 bases separating them. This CDR3 region has 14 residues. Germline lookup yields CDR1 MDHEN and CDR2 SYDVKM. The CDR3 reads CASSLGRAGNTIYF. As DNA, the CDR3 is TGTGCCAGCAGTTTAGGCAGGGCTGGAAACACCATATATTTT.

The chain's CDR3 is CASSTGTGSYEQYF. In DNA form, the CDR3 reads TGTGCCAGCAGCACCGGGACAGGCTCCTACGAGCAGTACTTC. The V call is TRBV5-4, the J call TRBJ2-7; TRBD1 agrees at 8 bases. Germline values: CDR1 SGHNT, CDR2 YYREEE (reference sequence). V gave up 4 bases and J gave up 0 bases; unmatched junction bases: 3. The CDR3 contains 14 residues.

The chain is built from TRBV12-3 or TRBV12-4 and TRBJ1-2; 7 bases are a match to TRBD1. This CDR3 is 12 amino acids long. Trimming cost V 6 bases and J 7 bases; bases outside gene matches: 5. CDR3 residues: CASRQGVGGYTF. As DNA, the CDR3 is TGTGCCAGCAGGCAGGGGGTCGGTGGCTACACCTTC.

The V call is TRBV30, the J call TRBJ2-5, with a weak D call TRBD1 (7 bases). CDR3 length: 14 amino acids. Germline V gene data show CDR1 as GTSNPN and CDR2 as SVGIG (reference sequence). With 0 bases removed from V and 4 bases from J, the gap between germline ends came to 12 bases. CDR3 DNA: TGTGCCTGGAGTGTAGGCAGGGGGGCAGAGACCCAGTACTTC. It encodes CAWSVGRGAETQYF.

In its sample, this clone was seen a few times. The V call is TRBV4-1, the J call TRBJ1-2, with D perhaps TRBD1 (6 bases). V was shortened by 4 bases and J by 2 bases, with 17 bases between the two germline ends. The CDR3 extends over 16 amino acids. The germline CDR1 and CDR2 sequences are MGHRA and YSYEKL. The CDR3 DNA sequence: TGCGCCAGCAGCCTAACAGAAACAGGGTTAAACTATGGCTACACCTTC. This sequence encodes CASSLTETGLNYGYTF.

CDR3 sequence (DNA): TGTGCCAGTAGTAGATTTATTGGAGGGGACGATACGCAGTATTTT. It is translated as CASSRFIGGDDTQYF. The chain has TRBV19 and TRBJ2-3; perhaps TRBD2 as D (6 bases). Germline CDR1 LNHDA, CDR2 SQIVND (reference sequence). The germline V and J ends were trimmed by 4 bases and 6 bases, with 17 bases remaining between them. This CDR3 is built from 15 residues.

The CDR3 protein is CASSQGQGRGSLHF. The CDR3 DNA follows: TGTGCCAGCAGCCAGGGACAGGGGAGGGGATCCCTCCACTTT. The V and J genes are TRBV7-9 and TRBJ1-6; 10 bases are shared with TRBD1. This CDR3 comprises 14 residues. Germline V gene sequence: CDR1 SEHNR, CDR2 FQNEAQ (reference sequence). V shed 5 bases and J 14 bases; nucleotides not matched to a gene: 9.

This chain links TRBV6-5 with TRBJ2-7; 8 positions agree with TRBD2. The CDR3 loop spans 15 amino acids. The ends lost 4 bases at V and 0 bases at J; junction bases unmatched: 5. Looked up from germline, CDR1 is MNHEY and CDR2 is SVGAGI. CDR3 bases: TGTGCCAGCAGTTTTTCCAGCGGGAGCTCCTACGAGCAGTACTTC. Translating gives CASSFSSGSSYEQYF.

V gene TRBV4-1 combines with J gene TRBJ2-2; D perhaps matches TRBD2 (6 bases). CDR1 is MGHRA, CDR2 YSYEKL, per germline. The CDR3 is made up of 14 amino acids. V shed 4 bases and J shed 0 bases, with 6 bases lying between them. CDR3 bases: TGCGCCAGCAGCCCTAGCGCGAACACCGGGGAGCTGTTTTTT. This sequence encodes CASSPSANTGELFF.

The V call is TRBV11-2, the J call TRBJ2-3; 8 bases fit TRBD1. This CDR3 has 15 residues. With V trimmed by 5 bases and J by 0 bases, 4 bases remained unmatched. Germline V gene data show CDR1 as SGHAT and CDR2 as FQNNGV. Here the CDR3 DNA reads TGTGCCAGCAGCCCATGGACAGGGAGCACAGATACGCAGTATTTT. It yields the protein CASSPWTGSTDTQYF.